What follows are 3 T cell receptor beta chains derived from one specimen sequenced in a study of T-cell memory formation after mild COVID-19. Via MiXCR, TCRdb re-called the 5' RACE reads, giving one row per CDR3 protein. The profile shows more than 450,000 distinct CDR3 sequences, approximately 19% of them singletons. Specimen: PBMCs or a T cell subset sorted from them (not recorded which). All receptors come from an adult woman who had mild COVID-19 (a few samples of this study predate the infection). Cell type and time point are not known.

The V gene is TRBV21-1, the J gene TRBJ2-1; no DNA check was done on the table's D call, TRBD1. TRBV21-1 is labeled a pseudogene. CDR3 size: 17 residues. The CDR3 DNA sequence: TGTGCCAGCAGCAAAATGTCGCGGGGGGACTCCTACAATGAGCAGTTCTTC. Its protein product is CASSKMSRGDSYNEQFF.

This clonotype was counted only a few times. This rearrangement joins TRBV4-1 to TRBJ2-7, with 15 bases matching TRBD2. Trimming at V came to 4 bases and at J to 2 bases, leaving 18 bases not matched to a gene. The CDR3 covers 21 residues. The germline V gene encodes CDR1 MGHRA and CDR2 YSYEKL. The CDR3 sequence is CASSLPEPGLAGGRTAYEQYF. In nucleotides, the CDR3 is TGCGCCAGCAGCCTTCCTGAACCGGGACTAGCGGGGGGCCGTACGGCCTACGAGCAGTACTTC.

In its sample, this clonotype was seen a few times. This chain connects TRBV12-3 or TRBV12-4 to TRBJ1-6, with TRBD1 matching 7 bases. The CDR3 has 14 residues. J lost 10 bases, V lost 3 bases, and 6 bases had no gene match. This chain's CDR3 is CASSFQGEESPLHF. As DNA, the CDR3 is TGTGCCAGCAGTTTTCAGGGGGAAGAATCACCCCTCCACTTT.